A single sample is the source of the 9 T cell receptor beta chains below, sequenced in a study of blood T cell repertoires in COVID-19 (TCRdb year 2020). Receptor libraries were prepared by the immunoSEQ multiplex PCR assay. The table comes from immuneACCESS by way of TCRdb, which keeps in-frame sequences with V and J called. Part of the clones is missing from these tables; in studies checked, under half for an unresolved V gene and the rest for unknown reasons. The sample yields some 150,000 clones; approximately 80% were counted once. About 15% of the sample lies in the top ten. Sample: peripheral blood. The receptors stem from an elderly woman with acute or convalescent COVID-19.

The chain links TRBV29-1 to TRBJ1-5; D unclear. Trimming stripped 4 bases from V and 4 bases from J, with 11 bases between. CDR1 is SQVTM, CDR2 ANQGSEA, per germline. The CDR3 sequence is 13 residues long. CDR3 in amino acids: CSVGRGENQPQHF. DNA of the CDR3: TGCAGCGTTGGACGAGGTGAGAATCAGCCCCAGCATTTT.

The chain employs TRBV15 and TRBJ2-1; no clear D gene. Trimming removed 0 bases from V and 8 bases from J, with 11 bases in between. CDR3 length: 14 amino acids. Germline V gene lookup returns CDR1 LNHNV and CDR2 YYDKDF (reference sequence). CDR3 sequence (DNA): TGTGCCACCAGCAGAGAGGCTTATTCCGATGAGCAGTTCTTC. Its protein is CATSREAYSDEQFF.

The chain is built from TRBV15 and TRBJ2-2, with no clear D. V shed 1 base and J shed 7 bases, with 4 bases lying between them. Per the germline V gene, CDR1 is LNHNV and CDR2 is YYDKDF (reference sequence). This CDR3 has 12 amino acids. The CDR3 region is CATSRVGGELFF. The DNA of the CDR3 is TGTGCCACCAGCAGAGTCGGCGGGGAGCTGTTTTTT.

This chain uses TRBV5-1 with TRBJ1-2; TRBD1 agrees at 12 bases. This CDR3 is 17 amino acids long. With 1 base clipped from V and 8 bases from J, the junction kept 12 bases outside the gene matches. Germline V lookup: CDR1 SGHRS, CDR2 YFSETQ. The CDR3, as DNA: TGCGCCAGCAGCTTGACACCCCCCGGGACAGGGGGCGACGGCTACACCTTC. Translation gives CASSLTPPGTGGDGYTF.

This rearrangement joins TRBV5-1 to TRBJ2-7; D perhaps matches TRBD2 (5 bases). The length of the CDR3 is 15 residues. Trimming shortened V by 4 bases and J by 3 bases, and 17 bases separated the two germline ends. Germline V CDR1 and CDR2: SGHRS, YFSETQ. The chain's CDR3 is CASSRGRAAGYEQYF. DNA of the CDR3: TGCGCCAGCAGCCGGGGAAGAGCGGCAGGCTACGAGCAGTACTTC.

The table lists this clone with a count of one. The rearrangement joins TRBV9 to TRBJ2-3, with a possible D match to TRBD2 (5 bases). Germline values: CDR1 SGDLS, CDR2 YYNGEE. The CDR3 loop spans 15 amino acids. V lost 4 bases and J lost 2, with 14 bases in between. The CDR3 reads CASSPHGEYTDTQYF. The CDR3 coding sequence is TGTGCCAGCAGCCCCCACGGGGAATACACAGATACGCAGTATTTT.

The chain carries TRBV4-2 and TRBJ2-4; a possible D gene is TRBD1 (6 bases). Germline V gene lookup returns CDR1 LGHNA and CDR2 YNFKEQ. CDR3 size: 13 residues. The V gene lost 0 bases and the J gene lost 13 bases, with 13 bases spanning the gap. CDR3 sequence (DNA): TGTGCCAGCAGCCAAGATTTTGGGGGCCCCCAGTACTTC. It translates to CASSQDFGGPQYF.

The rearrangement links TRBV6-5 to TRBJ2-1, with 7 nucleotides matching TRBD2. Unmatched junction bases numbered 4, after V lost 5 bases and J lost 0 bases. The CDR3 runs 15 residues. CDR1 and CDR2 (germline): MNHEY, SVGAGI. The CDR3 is CASSRREISYNEQFF. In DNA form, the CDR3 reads TGTGCCAGCAGTCGGCGGGAGATCTCCTACAATGAGCAGTTCTTC.

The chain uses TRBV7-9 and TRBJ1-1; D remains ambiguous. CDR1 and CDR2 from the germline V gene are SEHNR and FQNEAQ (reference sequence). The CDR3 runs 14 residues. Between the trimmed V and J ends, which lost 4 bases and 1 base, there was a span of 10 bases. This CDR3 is CASSSLTGNTEAFF. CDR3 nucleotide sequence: TGTGCCAGCAGCTCCTTGACGGGGAACACTGAAGCTTTCTTT.